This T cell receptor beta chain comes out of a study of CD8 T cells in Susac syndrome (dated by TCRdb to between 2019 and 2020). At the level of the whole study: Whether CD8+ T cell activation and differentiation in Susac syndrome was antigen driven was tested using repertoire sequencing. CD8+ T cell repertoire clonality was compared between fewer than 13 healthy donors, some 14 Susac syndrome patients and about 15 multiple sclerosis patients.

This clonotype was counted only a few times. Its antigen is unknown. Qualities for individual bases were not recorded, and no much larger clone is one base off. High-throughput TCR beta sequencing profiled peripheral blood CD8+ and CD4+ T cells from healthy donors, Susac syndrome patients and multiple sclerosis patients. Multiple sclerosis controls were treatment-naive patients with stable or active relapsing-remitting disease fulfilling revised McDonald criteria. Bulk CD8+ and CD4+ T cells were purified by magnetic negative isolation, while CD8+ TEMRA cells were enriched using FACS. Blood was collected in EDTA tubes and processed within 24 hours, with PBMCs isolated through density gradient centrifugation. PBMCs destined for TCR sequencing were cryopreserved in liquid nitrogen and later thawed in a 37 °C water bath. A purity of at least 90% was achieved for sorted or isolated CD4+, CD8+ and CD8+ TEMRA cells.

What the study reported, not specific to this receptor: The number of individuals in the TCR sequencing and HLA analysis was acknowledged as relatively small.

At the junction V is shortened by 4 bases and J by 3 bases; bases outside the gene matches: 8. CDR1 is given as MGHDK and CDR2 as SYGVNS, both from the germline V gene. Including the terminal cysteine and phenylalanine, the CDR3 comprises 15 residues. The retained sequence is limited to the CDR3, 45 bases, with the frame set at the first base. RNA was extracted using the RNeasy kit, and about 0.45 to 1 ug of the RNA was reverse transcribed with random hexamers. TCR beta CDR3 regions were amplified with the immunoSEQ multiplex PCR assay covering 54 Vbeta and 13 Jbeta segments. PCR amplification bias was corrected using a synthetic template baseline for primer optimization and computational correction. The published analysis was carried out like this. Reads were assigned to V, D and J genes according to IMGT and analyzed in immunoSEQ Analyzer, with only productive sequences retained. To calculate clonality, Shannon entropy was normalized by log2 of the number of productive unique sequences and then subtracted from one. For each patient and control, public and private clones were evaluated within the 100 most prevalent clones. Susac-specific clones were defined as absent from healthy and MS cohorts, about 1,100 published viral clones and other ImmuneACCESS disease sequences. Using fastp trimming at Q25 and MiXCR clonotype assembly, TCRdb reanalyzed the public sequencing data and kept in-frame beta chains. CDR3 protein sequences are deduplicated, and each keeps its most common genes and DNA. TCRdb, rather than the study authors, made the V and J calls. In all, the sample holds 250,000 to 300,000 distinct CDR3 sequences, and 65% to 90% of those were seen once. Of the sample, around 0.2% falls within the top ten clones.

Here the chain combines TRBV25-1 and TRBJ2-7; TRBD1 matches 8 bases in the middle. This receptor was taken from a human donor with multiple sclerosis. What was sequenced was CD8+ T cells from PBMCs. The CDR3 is CASSVFRDRLYEQYF. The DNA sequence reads TGTGCCAGCAGTGTCTTCCGGGACAGGCTCTACGAGCAGTACTTC.